One sample yielded the 9 T cell receptor beta chains listed below, sequenced in a study of blood T cells in healthy people across ages. It was with a sample-barcoded 5' primer and a J-beta primer mix that a second PCR of roughly 7 to 12 cycles was run. One entry per CDR3 protein results from TCRdb running MiXCR on the 5' RACE reads. This sample has roughly 800,000 distinct CDR3 sequences; roughly 25% occur once, and the top ten carry 3.7%. These data also formed part of another study, on T cells of mothers and their children.

Sequencing was done on a sample of blood. The receptors here all came from a boy under 18 in good health.

This clonotype was observed a handful of times. The rearrangement links TRBV27 to TRBJ2-1, with a possible D match to TRBD2 (5 bases). The J call may be wrong; the DNA end is better matched by TRBJ2-7. This CDR3 comprises 13 residues. Germline CDR1 reads MNHEY; CDR2 reads SMNVEV (reference sequence). CDR3 in DNA: TGTGCCAGCAGTTCAACCCTCGGGGACGAGCAGTACTTC. As protein: CASSSTLGDEQYF.

This clonotype was picked up a small number of times. The chain links TRBV2 to TRBJ1-3, with 10 bases that match TRBD1. J lost 1 base, V lost 3 bases, and 6 bases had no gene match. Germline V lookup: CDR1 SNHLY, CDR2 FYNNEI. This CDR3 comprises 17 residues. The CDR3 DNA is TGTGCCAGCAGTGACTCGACAGGGGGCCTATCTGGAAACACCATATATTTT. Its translation is CASSDSTGGLSGNTIYF.

This clonotype was seen more than once but under ten times. A junction boundary mismatches the germline segment, possibly from a read error. The chain combines TRBV3-1 with TRBJ2-1, with D maybe TRBD2 (5 bases). Germline V lookup: CDR1 LGHDT, CDR2 YNNKEL (reference sequence). The CDR3 spans 15 residues. CDR3 DNA sequence: TGTGCCAGCAGACGCACTGGGAGCTCCTACAATGAGCAATTCTTC. Amino acid sequence: CASRRTGSSYNEQFF.

V gene TRBV6-2 or TRBV6-3 combines with J gene TRBJ2-5; TRBD2 matches 11 bases. The CDR3 spans 17 residues. In germline, CDR1 is MNHEY, CDR2 SVGEGT. The junction had 10 bases not matched to a gene; V was cut back by 5 bases and J by 2 bases. The CDR3 DNA follows: TGTGCCAGCAGTCTAAATCTAGCGGGGGGACAACAAGAGACCCAGTACTTC. Its translation is CASSLNLAGGQQETQYF.

This clonotype was observed many times. J is TRBJ1-1 and V is TRBV27; TRBD1 matches 9 bases. Germline V CDR1 and CDR2: MNHEY, SMNVEV (reference sequence). This CDR3 spans 15 amino acids. Losses at the gene ends were 6 bases for V and 4 bases for J; bases not matched to a gene: 9. The CDR3 reads CASSRQGGGITEAFF. In nucleotides, the CDR3 is TGTGCCAGCAGCAGACAGGGGGGTGGAATCACTGAAGCTTTCTTT.

This clonotype was seen a few times. The chain is built from TRBV5-1 and TRBJ1-1; 7 bases agree with TRBD1. Germline V CDR1 and CDR2: SGHRS, YFSETQ. The CDR3 is 15 amino acids. J was trimmed by 4 bases and V by 0 bases; bases with no gene match: 6. For the CDR3, the DNA is TGCGCCAGCAGCTTGGGAACAGACAGGGCCACTGAAGCTTTCTTT. It encodes CASSLGTDRATEAFF.

This clonotype showed up just a few times. The CDR3 sequence: CASSDGVSYNEQFF. The CDR3 coding sequence is TGTGCCAGCAGCGACGGGGTTTCCTACAATGAGCAGTTCTTC. The rearrangement joins TRBV6-2 or TRBV6-3 to TRBJ2-5; the D gene is possibly TRBD2 (5 bases). The better agreement between TRBJ2-1 and the DNA end casts doubt on the J call. Germline V CDR1 and CDR2: MNHEY, SVGEGT. This CDR3 spans 14 amino acids.

The chain employs TRBV28 and TRBJ1-1; 7 bases align to TRBD1. This CDR3 is built from 14 residues. Germline V lookup: CDR1 MDHEN, CDR2 SYDVKM. Losses at the gene ends were 10 bases for V and 5 bases for J; bases not matched to a gene: 13. The CDR3: CAIIQGGDLTEAFF. CDR3 nucleotide sequence: TGTGCCATCATTCAGGGGGGGGATCTTACTGAAGCTTTCTTT.

This clonotype has more than one count but fewer than ten. The chain employs TRBV5-5 and TRBJ2-5; tentative D call: TRBD2 (6 bases). The J call is in doubt because the DNA end fits TRBJ2-1 better. This CDR3 is 16 amino acids long. Germline CDR1 is SGHKS and CDR2 is YYEKEE (reference sequence). The chain's CDR3 is CASSWPLAEPGDEQFF. CDR3 nucleotides: TGTGCCAGCAGCTGGCCCTTAGCGGAACCTGGGGATGAGCAGTTCTTC.